This passage covers 17 T cell receptor beta chains from one sample sequenced in a study of spatial heterogeneity in lung cancer. Whole-study results and caveats: Tumors with more nonsynonymous mutations had more expanded intratumoral alpha and beta TCRs.

Via MiXCR, TCRdb re-called the 5' RACE reads, giving one row per CDR3 protein. The sample lists 10,000 or so distinct CDR3 sequences; around 11% were seen once. These receptors have no known antigen. As to time point: sample taken at primary tumor resection. Here the sequenced sample was lung tumor tissue, taken at surgery. The source is a female donor with early-stage non-small cell lung cancer.

This clonotype is medium-sized (0.01 to 0.1%) within its sample. The V and J genes are TRBV11-3 and TRBJ1-1, with D maybe TRBD1 (5 bases). The CDR3 contains 15 residues. The V and J ends lost 1 base and 5 bases respectively, with 14 bases between them. Looked up from germline, CDR1 is SGHNT and CDR2 is YENEEA. The CDR3 nucleotides read TGTGCCAGCAGCTTAGGAGTGGGACGGTCAACTGAAGCTTTCTTT. Protein product: CASSLGVGRSTEAFF.

This clonotype was seen many times. The chain combines TRBV20-1 with TRBJ2-1; D uncertain. From germline, CDR1 is DFQATT and CDR2 SNEGSKA (reference sequence). The CDR3 extends over 15 amino acids. Trimming removed 5 bases from V and 0 bases from J, with 14 bases in between. The CDR3 DNA is TGCAGTGCTCGACTCCACGGTAGCTCCTACAATGAGCAGTTCTTC. This translates into CSARLHGSSYNEQFF.

The sample holds a few counts of this clonotype. The CDR3 bases are TGTGCCAGCAGCCCAGACAGCCTGCAGGGAGATACGCAGTATTTT. Its translation is CASSPDSLQGDTQYF. The J gene is TRBJ2-3, the V gene TRBV3-1; D perhaps matches TRBD1 (5 bases). The CDR3 runs 15 residues. Trimming removed 4 bases from V and 5 bases from J, with 16 bases in between. Germline CDR1 reads LGHDT; CDR2 reads YNNKEL (reference sequence).

The table lists this clonotype with many counts. The chain has TRBV12-3 or TRBV12-4 and TRBJ1-1, with 10 bases that match TRBD1. This CDR3 has 16 amino acids. J was trimmed by 3 bases and V by 6 bases; bases with no gene match: 10. The CDR3 DNA reads as TGTGCCAGCAGGTCTCCTGGACAGGGGGACTACACTGAAGCTTTCTTT. Protein: CASRSPGQGDYTEAFF.

Many counts were recorded for this clonotype. The gene calls are TRBV11-2 and TRBJ2-2, with 8 bases identical to TRBD1. The CDR3 covers 14 residues. V lost 1 base to trimming and J lost 5 bases; unmatched junction nucleotides: 0. Germline values: CDR1 SGHAT, CDR2 FQNNGV. In DNA, the CDR3 is TGTGCCAGCAGCTTAGGACAGGGGACCGGGGAGCTGTTTTTT. Translating it yields CASSLGQGTGELFF.

This clonotype appeared a few times. This chain joins TRBV5-1 and TRBJ2-2, with a weak D call TRBD2 (7 bases). The CDR3 runs 12 residues. The V end was cut by 5 bases, the J end by 6 bases, with 8 bases between. The V gene's germline CDR1 is SGHRS and CDR2 YFSETQ. The CDR3 loop reads CASRGGAGELFF. For the CDR3, the DNA is TGCGCCAGCAGAGGGGGGGCCGGGGAGCTGTTTTTT. Full variable domain (missing parts from reference TRBV5-1 and TRBJ2-2): KAGVTQTPRYLIKTRGQQVTLSCSPISGHRSVSWYQQTPGQGLQFLFEYFSETQRNKGNFPGRFSGRQFSNSRSEMNVSTLELGDSALYLCASRGGAGELFFGEGSRLTVL.

The CDR3 loop reads CASSSGQNFERKLFF. CDR3 nucleotide sequence: TGCGCCAGCAGCTCGGGACAGAACTTCGAGAGGAAACTGTTTTTT. The rearrangement uses TRBV5-1 and TRBJ1-4; 7 bases align to TRBD1. Trimming took 3 bases from V and 11 from J; bases not matched to a gene: 13. Germline CDR1 and CDR2: SGHRS and YFSETQ. There are 15 residues in the CDR3.

This clonotype was counted at least ten times. At one end, the junction sequence differs from germline, possibly due to a read error. The chain couples TRBV15 to TRBJ2-2; TRBD1 might be the D (7 bases). This CDR3 contains 18 residues. CDR1 is LNHNV and CDR2 is YYDKDF in the germline V gene (reference sequence). DNA of the CDR3: TGTGCCACCAGCACAGACGCAGAGACAGGGCGGGGCACCGGGGAGCTTTTTTTT. This sequence encodes CATSTDAETGRGTGELFF.

The table lists this clonotype with many counts. This chain links TRBV7-9 with TRBJ1-2; the match to TRBD1 covers 7 bases. Trimming took 6 bases from V and 8 from J; bases not matched to a gene: 9. CDR3 size: 13 residues. In germline, CDR1 is SEHNR, CDR2 FQNEAQ (reference sequence). CDR3 protein: CASRPGGWEGYTF. Here the CDR3 DNA reads TGTGCCAGCAGGCCAGGGGGTTGGGAGGGCTACACCTTC.

By share, this clonotype ranks as medium-sized. The genes are TRBV12-3 or TRBV12-4 and TRBJ2-3; TRBD1 or TRBD2 may be the D gene (6 bases each). V was trimmed by 1 base and J by 0 bases, leaving 8 bases between them. The CDR3 extends over 15 amino acids. The DNA of the CDR3 is TGTGCCAGCAGTTTAGGGGGGGCTAGCACAGATACGCAGTATTTT. Residues: CASSLGGASTDTQYF.

This clonotype was seen just once. A read error may explain this, as a much larger clone is one base away. The chain is built from TRBV6-5 and TRBJ2-1; the D gene is possibly TRBD1 (6 bases). The CDR3 loop spans 16 amino acids. CDR1 and CDR2 (germline): MNHEY, SVGAGI. With 4 bases removed from V and 2 bases from J, the gap between germline ends came to 15 bases. This CDR3 reads CASSSGVGAPYNEQFF. The DNA for the CDR3 is TGTGCCAGCAGTTCGGGCGTGGGGGCTCCCTACAATGAGCAGTTCTTC.

This clonotype was picked up a small number of times. The V and J genes are TRBV27 and TRBJ2-5; 11 bases map to TRBD2. Germline V gene data show CDR1 as MNHEY and CDR2 as SMNVEV (reference sequence). J lost 5 bases, V lost 1 base, and 15 bases had no gene match. The CDR3 extends over 19 amino acids. The CDR3 region has the DNA TGTGCCAGCAGTTTATTCGCCGGGGTTAGCGGGAGGGCCGGGGAGACCCAGTACTTC. Translating it yields CASSLFAGVSGRAGETQYF.

The count of this clonotype is one. The rearrangement uses TRBV7-2 and TRBJ1-4; TRBD1 aligns across 7 bases. The J segment lost 7 bases and the V segment lost 4 bases, leaving 9 bases of the junction unmatched. The germline CDR1 and CDR2 sequences are SGHTA and FQGNSA. This CDR3 spans 15 amino acids. The CDR3 sequence: CASSSYRGGGEKLFF. The CDR3 DNA follows: TGTGCCAGCAGCTCCTACAGGGGAGGAGGTGAAAAACTGTTTTTT.

This clonotype was observed many times. This chain joins TRBV6-2 or TRBV6-3 and TRBJ2-7; tentatively, D is TRBD1 or TRBD2 (6 bases each). Germline-derived CDR1 and CDR2 are MNHEY and SVGEGT. The V and J ends lost 1 base and 4 bases respectively, with 14 bases between them. CDR3 length: 15 amino acids. In DNA form, the CDR3 reads TGTGCCAGCAGTTACTTGACAGGAGGGCGGTACGAGCAGTACTTC. Translating it yields CASSYLTGGRYEQYF.

This clonotype was picked up many times. V gene TRBV23-1 combines with J gene TRBJ2-6, with D possibly being TRBD2 (6 bases). TRBV23-1 is identified as an open reading frame with a role that is uncertain. Trimming pared 11 bases from V and 0 bases from J, leaving 26 bases between. This CDR3 region has 19 residues. The CDR3 reads CAHHEEGAGKSSGANVLTF. The CDR3 DNA is TGCGCCCACCATGAGGAGGGTGCAGGCAAAAGCTCTGGGGCCAACGTCCTGACTTTC.

This clonotype counts as medium-sized. The chain employs TRBV2 and TRBJ2-4; TRBD2 matches 7 bases. The trim removed 5 bases at V and 5 bases at J, leaving 9 bases unmatched. The CDR3 is 15 residues long. The germline gives CDR1 SNHLY, CDR2 FYNNEI. CDR3 sequence reads: CASSHETSTENIQYF. Here the CDR3 DNA reads TGTGCCAGCAGTCATGAGACTAGCACCGAAAACATTCAGTACTTC.

This clonotype came up many times. The V call is TRBV6-1, the J call TRBJ1-5; no reliable D call. CDR1 is MNHNS, CDR2 SASEGT, per germline. The CDR3 covers 15 residues. The V end lost 4 bases, the J end lost 0 bases, and 10 bases lay between the germline ends. CDR3 nucleotide sequence: TGTGCCAGCAGTGGGGCGCTCTCTAGCAATCAGCCCCAGCATTTT. This translates into CASSGALSSNQPQHF.